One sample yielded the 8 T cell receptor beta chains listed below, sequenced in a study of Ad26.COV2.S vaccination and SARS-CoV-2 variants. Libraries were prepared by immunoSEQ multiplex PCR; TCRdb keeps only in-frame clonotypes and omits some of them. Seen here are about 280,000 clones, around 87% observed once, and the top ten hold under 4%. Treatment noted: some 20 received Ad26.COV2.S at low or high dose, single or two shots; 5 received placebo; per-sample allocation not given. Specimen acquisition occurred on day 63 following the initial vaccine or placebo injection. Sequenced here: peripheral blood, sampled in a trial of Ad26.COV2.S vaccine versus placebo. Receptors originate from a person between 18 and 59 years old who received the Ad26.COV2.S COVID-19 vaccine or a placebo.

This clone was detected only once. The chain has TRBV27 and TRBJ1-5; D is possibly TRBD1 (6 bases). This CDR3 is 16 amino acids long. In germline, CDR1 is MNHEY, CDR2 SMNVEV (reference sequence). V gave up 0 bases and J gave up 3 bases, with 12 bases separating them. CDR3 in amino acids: CASSLSPTGINQPQHF. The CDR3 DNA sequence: TGTGCCAGCAGTTTATCCCCCACAGGGATCAATCAGCCCCAGCATTTT.

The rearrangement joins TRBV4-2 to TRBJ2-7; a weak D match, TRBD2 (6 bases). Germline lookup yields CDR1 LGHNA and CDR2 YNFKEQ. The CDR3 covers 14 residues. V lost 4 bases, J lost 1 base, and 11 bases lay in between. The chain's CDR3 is CASSPGTGSYEQYF. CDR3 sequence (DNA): TGTGCCAGCAGCCCCGGGACTGGATCCTACGAGCAGTACTTC.

CDR3: CASSSGTRNTIYF. In DNA, the CDR3 is TGTGCCAGCAGCTCCGGGACGCGAAACACCATATATTTT. This rearrangement joins TRBV7-2 to TRBJ1-3; D is perhaps TRBD1 (5 bases). Germline V gene sequence: CDR1 SGHTA, CDR2 FQGNSA. Trimming removed 4 bases from V and 5 bases from J, with 9 bases in between. The CDR3 extends over 13 amino acids. The full variable domain, rest sourced from reference TRBV7-2 and TRBJ1-3, is GAGVSQSPSNKVTEKGKDVELRCDPISGHTALYWYRQSLGQGLEFLIYFQGNSAPDKSGLPSDRFSAERTGGSVSTLTIQRTQQEDSAVYLCASSSGTRNTIYFGEGSWLTVV.

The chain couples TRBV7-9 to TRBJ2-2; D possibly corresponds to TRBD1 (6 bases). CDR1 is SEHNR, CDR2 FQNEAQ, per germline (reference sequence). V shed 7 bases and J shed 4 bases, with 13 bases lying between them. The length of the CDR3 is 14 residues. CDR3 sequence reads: CASTRGGSTGELFF. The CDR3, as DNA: TGTGCCAGCACCAGGGGTGGTAGCACCGGGGAGCTGTTTTTT.

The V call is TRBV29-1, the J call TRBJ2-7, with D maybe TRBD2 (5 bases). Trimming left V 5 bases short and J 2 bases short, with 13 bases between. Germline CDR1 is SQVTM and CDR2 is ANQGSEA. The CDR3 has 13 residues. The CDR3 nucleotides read TGCAGCGTTTATCCGGGATCAACCTACGAGCAGTACTTC. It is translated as CSVYPGSTYEQYF.

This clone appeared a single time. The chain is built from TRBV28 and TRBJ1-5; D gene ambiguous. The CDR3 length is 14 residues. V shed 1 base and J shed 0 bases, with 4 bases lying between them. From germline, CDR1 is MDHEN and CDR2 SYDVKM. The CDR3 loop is CASSLLTSNQPQHF. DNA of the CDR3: TGTGCCAGCAGTTTATTGACTAGCAATCAGCCCCAGCATTTT.

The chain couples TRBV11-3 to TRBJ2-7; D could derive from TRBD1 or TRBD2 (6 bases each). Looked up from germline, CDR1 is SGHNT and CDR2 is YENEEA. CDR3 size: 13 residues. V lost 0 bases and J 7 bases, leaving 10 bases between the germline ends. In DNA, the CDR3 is TGTGCCAGCAGCTTAGATCAGGGGAGGGAGCAGTACTTC. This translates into CASSLDQGREQYF. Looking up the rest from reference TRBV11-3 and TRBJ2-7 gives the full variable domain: EAGVVQSPRYKIIEKKQPVAFWCNPISGHNTLYWYLQNLGQGPELLIRYENEEAVDDSQLPKDRFSAERLKGVDSTLKIQPAELGDSAVYLCASSLDQGREQYFGPGTRLTVT.

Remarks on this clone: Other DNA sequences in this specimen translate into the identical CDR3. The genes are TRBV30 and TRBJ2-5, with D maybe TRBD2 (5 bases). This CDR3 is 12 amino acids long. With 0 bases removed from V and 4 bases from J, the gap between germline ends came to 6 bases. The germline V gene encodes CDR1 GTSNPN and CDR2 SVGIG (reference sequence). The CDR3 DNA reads TGTGCCTGGAGTGTACTAGGAGAGACCCAGTACTTC. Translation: CAWSVLGETQYF.